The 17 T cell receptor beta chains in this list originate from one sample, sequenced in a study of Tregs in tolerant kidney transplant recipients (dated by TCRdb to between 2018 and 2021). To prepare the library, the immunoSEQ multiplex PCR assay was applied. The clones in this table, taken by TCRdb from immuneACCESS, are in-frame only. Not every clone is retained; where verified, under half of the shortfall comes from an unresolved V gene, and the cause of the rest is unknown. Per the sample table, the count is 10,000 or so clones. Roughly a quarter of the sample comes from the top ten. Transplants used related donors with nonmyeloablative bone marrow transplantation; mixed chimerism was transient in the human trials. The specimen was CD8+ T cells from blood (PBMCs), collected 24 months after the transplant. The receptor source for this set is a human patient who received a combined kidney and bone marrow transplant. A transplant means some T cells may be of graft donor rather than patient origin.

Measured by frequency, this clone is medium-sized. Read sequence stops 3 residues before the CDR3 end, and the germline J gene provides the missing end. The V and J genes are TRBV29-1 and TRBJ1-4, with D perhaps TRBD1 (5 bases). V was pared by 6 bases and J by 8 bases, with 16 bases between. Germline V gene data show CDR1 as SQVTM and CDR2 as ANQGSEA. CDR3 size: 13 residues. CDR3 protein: CSVVWGGVEKLFF. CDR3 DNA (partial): TGCAGCGTCGTGTGGGGCGGGGTAGAAAAA.

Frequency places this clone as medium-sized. Partial CDR3 DNA: TGTGCCAGCAGCTTCGGCAGCGGCTACGAG. Its protein product is CASSFGSGYE. The complete CDR3 protein is CASSFGSGYEQYF. This chain joins TRBV7-9 and TRBJ2-7; D is possibly TRBD2 (5 bases). The CDR3 goes on 3 residues after the read ends, and that part is filled in from the germline J gene. The CDR3 contains 13 residues. Trimming took 3 bases from V and 3 from J, leaving 9 bases between them. Per germline, CDR1 SEHNR and CDR2 FQNEAQ (reference sequence). Full variable domain (rest looked up from reference TRBV7-9 and TRBJ2-7): DTGVSQNPRHKITKRGQNVTFRCDPISEHNRLYWYRQTLGQGPEFLTYFQNEAQLEKSRLLSDRFSAERPKGSFSTLEIQRTEQGDSAMYLCASSFGSGYEQYFGPGTRLTVT.

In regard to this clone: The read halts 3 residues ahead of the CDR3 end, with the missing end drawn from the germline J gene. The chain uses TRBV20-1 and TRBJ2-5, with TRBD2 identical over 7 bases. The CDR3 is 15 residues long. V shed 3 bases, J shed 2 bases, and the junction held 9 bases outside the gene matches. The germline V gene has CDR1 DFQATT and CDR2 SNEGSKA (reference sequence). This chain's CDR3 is CSARGGVGYQETQYF. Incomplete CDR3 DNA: TGCAGTGCTAGGGGAGGGGTGGGTTATCAAGAGACC.

The CDR3 bases that were read are TGTGCCTGGAGTTCCGGGACAGGGTATTTTCACGAG. This encodes CAWSSGTGYFHE. The CDR3 as a whole reads CAWSSGTGYFHEQYF. The chain is built from TRBV30 and TRBJ2-7; 9 nucleotides line up with TRBD1. Read coverage stops 3 residues before the CDR3 terminus; the germline J gene supplies the remainder. CDR1 is GTSNPN and CDR2 is SVGIG in the germline V gene (reference sequence). The CDR3 consists of 15 residues. The V and J ends lost 2 bases and 5 bases, in that order; junction bases with no gene match: 10.

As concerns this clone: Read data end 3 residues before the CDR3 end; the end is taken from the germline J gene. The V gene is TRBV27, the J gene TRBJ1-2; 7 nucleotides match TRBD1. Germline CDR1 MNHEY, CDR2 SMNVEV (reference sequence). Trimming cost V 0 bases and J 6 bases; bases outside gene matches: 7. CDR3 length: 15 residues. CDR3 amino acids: CASSLSLGGADGYTF. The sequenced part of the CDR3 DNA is TGTGCCAGCAGTTTATCGTTAGGGGGCGCGGATGGC.

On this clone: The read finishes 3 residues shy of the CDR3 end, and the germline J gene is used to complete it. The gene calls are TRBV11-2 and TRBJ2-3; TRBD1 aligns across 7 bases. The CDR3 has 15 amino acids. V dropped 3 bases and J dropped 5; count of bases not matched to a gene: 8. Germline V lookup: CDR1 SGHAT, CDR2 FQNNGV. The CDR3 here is CASSFYTGVKDTQYF. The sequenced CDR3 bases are TGTGCCAGCAGCTTTTATACAGGGGTCAAAGATACG.

The CDR3 loop is CASIEGYSYEQYF. The CDR3 bases that were read are TGTGCCAGCATCGAGGGCTATTCCTACGAG. The chain recombines TRBV2 with TRBJ2-7; TRBD2 might be the D (5 bases). The read ends 3 residues shy of where the CDR3 ends; the end is completed using the germline J gene. The CDR3 totals 13 residues. Trimming shortened V by 7 bases and J by 1 base, and 11 bases separated the two germline ends. Germline V CDR1 and CDR2: SNHLY, FYNNEI. Drawing the rest from reference TRBV2 and TRBJ2-7, the complete variable domain is EPEVTQTPSHQVTQMGQEVILRCVPISNHLYFYWYRQILGQKVEFLVSFYNNEISEKSEIFDDQFSVERPDGSNFTLKIRSTKLEDSAMYFCASIEGYSYEQYFGPGTRLTVT.

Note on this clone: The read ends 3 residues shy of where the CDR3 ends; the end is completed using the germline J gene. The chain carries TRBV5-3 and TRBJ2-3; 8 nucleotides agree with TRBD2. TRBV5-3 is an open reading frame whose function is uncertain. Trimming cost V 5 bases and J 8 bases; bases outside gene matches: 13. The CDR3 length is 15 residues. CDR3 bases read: TGTGCCAGAAGTTTTAGCGGGATCAAACGGGCTACG. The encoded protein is CARSFSGIKRAT. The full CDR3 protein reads CARSFSGIKRATQYF.

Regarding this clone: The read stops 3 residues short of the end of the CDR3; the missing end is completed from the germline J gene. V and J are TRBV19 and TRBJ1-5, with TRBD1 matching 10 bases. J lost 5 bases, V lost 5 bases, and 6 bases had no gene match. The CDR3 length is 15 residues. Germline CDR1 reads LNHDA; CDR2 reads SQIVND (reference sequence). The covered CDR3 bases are TGTGCCAGTAGTTGGGGGACAGGGGTTGATCAGCCC. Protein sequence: CASSWGTGVDQP. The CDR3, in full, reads CASSWGTGVDQPQHF.

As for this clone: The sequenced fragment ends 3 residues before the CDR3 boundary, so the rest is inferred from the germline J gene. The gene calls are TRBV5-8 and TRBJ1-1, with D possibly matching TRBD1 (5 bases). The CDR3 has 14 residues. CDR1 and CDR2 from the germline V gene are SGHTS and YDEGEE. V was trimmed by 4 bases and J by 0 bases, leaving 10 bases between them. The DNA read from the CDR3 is TGTGCCAGCAGCGGGGCAGGGATGAACACTGAA. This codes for CASSGAGMNTE. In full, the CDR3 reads CASSGAGMNTEAFF.

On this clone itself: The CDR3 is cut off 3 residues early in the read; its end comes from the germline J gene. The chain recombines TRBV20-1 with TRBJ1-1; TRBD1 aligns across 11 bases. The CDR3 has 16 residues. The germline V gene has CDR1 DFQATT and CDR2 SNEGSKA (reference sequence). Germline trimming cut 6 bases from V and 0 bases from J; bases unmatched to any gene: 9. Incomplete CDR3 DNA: TGCAGTGCCCCACAGGGACAGGGGGTCGTGAACACTGAA. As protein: CSAPQGQGVVNTE. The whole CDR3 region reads CSAPQGQGVVNTEAFF.

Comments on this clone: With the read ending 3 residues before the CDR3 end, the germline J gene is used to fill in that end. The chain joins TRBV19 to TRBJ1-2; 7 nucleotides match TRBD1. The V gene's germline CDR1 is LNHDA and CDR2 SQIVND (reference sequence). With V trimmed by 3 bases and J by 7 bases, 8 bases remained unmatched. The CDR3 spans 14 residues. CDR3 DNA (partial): TGTGCCAGTAGTATTCAGGCCACAGGGGTTGGC. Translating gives CASSIQATGVG. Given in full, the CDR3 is CASSIQATGVGYTF.

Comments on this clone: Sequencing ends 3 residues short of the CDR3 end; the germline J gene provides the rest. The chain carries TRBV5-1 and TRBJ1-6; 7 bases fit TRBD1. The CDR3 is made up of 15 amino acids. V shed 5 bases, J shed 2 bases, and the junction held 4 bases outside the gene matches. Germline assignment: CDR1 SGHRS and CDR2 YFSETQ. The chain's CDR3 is CASSTTGTYNSPLHF. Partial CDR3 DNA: TGCGCCAGCAGTACGACAGGGACCTATAATTCACCC. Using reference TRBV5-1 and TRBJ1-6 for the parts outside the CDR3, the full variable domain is KAGVTQTPRYLIKTRGQQVTLSCSPISGHRSVSWYQQTPGQGLQFLFEYFSETQRNKGNFPGRFSGRQFSNSRSEMNVSTLELGDSALYLCASSTTGTYNSPLHFGNGTRLTVT.

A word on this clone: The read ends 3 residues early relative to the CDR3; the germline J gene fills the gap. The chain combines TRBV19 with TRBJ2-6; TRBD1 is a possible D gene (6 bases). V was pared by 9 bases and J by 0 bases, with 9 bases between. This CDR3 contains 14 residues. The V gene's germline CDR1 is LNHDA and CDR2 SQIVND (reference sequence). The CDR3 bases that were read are TGTGCCAGCAGGACAGCCTCTGGGGCCAACGTC. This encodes CASRTASGANV. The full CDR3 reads CASRTASGANVLTF. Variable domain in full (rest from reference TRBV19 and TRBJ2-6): DGGITQSPKYLFRKEGQNVTLSCEQNLNHDAMYWYRQDPGQGLRLIYYSQIVNDFQKGDIAEGYSVSREKKESFPLTVTSAQKNPTAFYLCASRTASGANVLTFGAGSRLTVL.

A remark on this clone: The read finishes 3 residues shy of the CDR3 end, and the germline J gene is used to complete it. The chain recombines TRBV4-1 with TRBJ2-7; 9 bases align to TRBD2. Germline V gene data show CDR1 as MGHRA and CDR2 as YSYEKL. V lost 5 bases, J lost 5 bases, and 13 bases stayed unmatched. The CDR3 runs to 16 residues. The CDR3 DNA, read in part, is TGCGCCAGCAGCGAAGTAAGGGCGGGAGGGATCCACGAG. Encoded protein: CASSEVRAGGIHE. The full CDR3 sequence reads CASSEVRAGGIHEQYF.

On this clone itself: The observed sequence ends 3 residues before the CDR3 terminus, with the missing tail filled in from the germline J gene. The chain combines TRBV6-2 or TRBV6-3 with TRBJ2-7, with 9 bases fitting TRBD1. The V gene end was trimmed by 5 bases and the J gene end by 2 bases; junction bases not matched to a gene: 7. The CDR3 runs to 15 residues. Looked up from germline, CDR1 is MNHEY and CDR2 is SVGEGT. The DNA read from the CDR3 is TGTGCCAGCAGTCCTGTGGGGGACAGGGCCTACGAG. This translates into CASSPVGDRAYE. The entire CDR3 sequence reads CASSPVGDRAYEQYF.

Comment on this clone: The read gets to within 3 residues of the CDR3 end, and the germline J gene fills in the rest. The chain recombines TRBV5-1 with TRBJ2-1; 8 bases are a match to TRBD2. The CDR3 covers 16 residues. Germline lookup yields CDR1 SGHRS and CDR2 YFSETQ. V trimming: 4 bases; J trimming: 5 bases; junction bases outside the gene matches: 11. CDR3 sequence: CASSPISGKVDNEQFF. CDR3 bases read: TGCGCCAGCAGCCCCATTAGCGGGAAAGTCGACAATGAG.